The clone carrying this T cell receptor beta chain was seen only a few times. This sample stems from a study of blood T cell repertoires in COVID-19. Germline V gives CDR1 LGHNT, CDR2 FRNRAP. The CDR3 has 13 amino acids. V lost 4 bases and J lost 9, with 15 bases in between. In the original workflow: Reference gene primer amplification in the assay estimated nucleated cell counts. The data were produced by immunoSEQ multiplex PCR, yet TCRdb's version contains in-frame clones alone and is incomplete. V and J calls and clone size come straight from that table; D and trimming were deduced from the DNA. The sample includes about 280,000 clones, approximately 85% seen only once; the top ten take 5.1%.

The source of this sequence is a man aged 45 to 65 with active or convalescent COVID-19. Sequenced sample: peripheral blood. This chain uses TRBV12-5 with TRBJ1-1, with D hard to call. The CDR3 bases are TGTGCTAGTGGTTCATCCAACGAACTTAAAGCTTTCTTT. Encoded protein: CASGSSNELKAFF.